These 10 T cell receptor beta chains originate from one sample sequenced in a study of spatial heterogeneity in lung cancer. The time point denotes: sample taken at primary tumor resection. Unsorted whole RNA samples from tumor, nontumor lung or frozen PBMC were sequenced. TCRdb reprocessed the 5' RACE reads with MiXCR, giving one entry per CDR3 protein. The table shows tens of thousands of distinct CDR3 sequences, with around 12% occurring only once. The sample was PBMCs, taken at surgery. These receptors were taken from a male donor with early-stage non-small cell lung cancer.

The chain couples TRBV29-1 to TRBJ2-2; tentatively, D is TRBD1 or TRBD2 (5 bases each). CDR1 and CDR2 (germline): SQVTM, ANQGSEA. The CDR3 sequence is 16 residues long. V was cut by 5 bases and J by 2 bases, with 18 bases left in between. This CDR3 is CSVFRRSGTNTGELFF. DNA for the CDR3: TGCAGCGTTTTTCGGCGGTCCGGGACCAACACCGGGGAGCTGTTTTTT.

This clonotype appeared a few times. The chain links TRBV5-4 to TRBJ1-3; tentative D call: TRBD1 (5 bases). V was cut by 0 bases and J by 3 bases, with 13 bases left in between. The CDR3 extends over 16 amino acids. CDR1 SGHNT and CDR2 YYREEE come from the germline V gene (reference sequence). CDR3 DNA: TGTGCCAGCAGCTTGGTGGGGTCAGGACATGGAAACACCATATATTTT. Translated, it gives CASSLVGSGHGNTIYF. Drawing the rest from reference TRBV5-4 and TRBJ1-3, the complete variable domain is ETGVTQSPTHLIKTRGQQVTLRCSSQSGHNTVSWYQQALGQGPQFIFQYYREEENGRGNFPPRFSGLQFPNYSSELNVNALELDDSALYLCASSLVGSGHGNTIYFGEGSWLTVV.

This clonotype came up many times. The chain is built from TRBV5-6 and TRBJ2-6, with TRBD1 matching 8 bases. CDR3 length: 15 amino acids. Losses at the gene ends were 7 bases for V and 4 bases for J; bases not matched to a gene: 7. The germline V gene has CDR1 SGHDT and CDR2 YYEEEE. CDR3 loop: CASLGQGGGANVLTF. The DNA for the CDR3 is TGTGCCAGCTTAGGACAGGGCGGAGGGGCCAACGTCCTGACTTTC.

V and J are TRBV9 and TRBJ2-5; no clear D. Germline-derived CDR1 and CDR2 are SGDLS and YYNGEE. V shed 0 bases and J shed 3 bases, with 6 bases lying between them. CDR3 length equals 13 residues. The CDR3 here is CASSVAAKETQYF. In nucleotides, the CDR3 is TGTGCCAGCAGCGTAGCTGCCAAAGAGACCCAGTACTTC.

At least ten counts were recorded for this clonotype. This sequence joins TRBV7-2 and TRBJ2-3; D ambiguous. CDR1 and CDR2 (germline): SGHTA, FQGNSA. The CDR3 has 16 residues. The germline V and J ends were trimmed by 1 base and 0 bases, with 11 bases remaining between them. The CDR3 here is CASSLDLAVSTDTQYF. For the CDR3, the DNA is TGTGCCAGCAGCTTAGATCTTGCGGTTAGCACAGATACGCAGTATTTT.

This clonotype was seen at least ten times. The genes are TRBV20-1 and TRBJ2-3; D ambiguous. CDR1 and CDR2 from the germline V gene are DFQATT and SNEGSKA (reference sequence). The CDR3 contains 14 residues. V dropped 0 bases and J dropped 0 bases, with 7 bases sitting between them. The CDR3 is CSARERASTDTQYF. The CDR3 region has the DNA TGCAGTGCTAGAGAAAGGGCTAGCACAGATACGCAGTATTTT.

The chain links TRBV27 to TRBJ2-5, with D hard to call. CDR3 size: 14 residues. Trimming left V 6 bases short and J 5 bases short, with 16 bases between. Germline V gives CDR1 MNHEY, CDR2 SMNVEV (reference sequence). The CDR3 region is CASSPRGNSETQYF. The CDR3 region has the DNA TGTGCCAGCAGCCCCCGCGGAAACTCGGAGACCCAGTACTTC.

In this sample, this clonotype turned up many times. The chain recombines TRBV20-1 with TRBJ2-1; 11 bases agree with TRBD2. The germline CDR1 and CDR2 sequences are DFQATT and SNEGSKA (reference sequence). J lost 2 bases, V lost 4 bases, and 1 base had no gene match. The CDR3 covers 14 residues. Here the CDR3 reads CSAISGRAYNEQFF. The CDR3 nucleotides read TGCAGTGCTATTAGCGGGAGGGCCTACAATGAGCAGTTCTTC.

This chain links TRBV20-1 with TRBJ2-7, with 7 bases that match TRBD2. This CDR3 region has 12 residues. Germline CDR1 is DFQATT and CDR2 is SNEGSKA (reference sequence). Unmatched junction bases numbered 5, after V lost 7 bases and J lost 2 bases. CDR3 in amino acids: CSVDREAYEQYF. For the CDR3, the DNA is TGCAGTGTCGATCGGGAGGCCTACGAGCAGTACTTC.

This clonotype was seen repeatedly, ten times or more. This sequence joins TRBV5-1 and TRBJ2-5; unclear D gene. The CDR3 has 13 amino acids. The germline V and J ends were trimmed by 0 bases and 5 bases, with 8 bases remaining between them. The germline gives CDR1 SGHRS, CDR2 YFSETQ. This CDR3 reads CASSLGSGETQYF. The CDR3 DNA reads TGCGCCAGCAGCTTGGGGTCCGGGGAGACCCAGTACTTC.